This passage covers 22 T cell receptor beta chains from one sample sequenced in a study of shared clonotypes between healthy human individuals. Measured with immunoSEQ multiplex PCR; TCRdb has only the in-frame clones, and not every one. Of more than 200,000 clones in the sample, 50% to 75% were seen once. The sequenced sample consisted of memory CD4+ T cells sorted from blood. Noted subset: CD45RA-negative fraction. The receptors derive from a man aged 25-45 years in good health.

In this sample, this clone turned up a few times. The J gene is TRBJ2-7, the V gene TRBV27; D remains ambiguous. This CDR3 contains 15 residues. The V end lost 2 bases, the J end lost 2 bases, and 13 bases lay between the germline ends. Looked up from germline, CDR1 is MNHEY and CDR2 is SMNVEV (reference sequence). The CDR3 sequence: CASSLKVAGPYEQYF. The CDR3 nucleotides read TGTGCCAGCAGTTTAAAGGTGGCAGGTCCCTACGAGCAGTACTTC.

This clone has only a few counts. The chain combines TRBV28 with TRBJ2-7; D might be TRBD1 (5 bases). V was shortened by 6 bases and J by 5 bases, with 11 bases between the two germline ends. Germline V gene data show CDR1 as MDHEN and CDR2 as SYDVKM. The CDR3 length is 12 residues. CDR3 in DNA: TGTGCCAGCAGCATAAGGACAAACGAGCAGTACTTC. Its translation: CASSIRTNEQYF.

The chain carries TRBV2 and TRBJ2-3, with no clear D. Germline CDR1 reads SNHLY; CDR2 reads FYNNEI. The germline V and J ends were trimmed by 2 bases and 2 bases, with 2 bases remaining between them. CDR3 length: 12 residues. The chain's CDR3 is CASSENTDTQYF. As DNA, the CDR3 is TGTGCCAGCAGTGAAAACACAGATACGCAGTATTTT. Based on the CDR3 plus reference TRBV2 and TRBJ2-3, the full variable domain is EPEVTQTPSHQVTQMGQEVILRCVPISNHLYFYWYRQILGQKVEFLVSFYNNEISEKSEIFDDQFSVERPDGSNFTLKIRSTKLEDSAMYFCASSENTDTQYFGPGTRLTVL.

V and J are TRBV29-1 and TRBJ2-3; maybe TRBD2 (7 bases). The CDR3 is made up of 16 amino acids. The V end lost 6 bases, the J end lost 0 bases, and 19 bases lay between the germline ends. The germline CDR1 and CDR2 sequences are SQVTM and ANQGSEA. The CDR3 bases are TGCAGCGTGGGGGCTAGCGGTAGTGCTAGCACAGATACGCAGTATTTT. Protein product: CSVGASGSASTDTQYF.

The chain combines TRBV5-4 with TRBJ2-3; D ambiguous. The CDR3 extends over 12 amino acids. Germline V CDR1 and CDR2: SGHNT, YYREEE (reference sequence). The V end lost 4 bases, the J end lost 4 bases, and 7 bases lay between the germline ends. The CDR3 DNA follows: TGTGCCAGCAGCCAAGGGCCAGATACGCAGTATTTT. Protein sequence: CASSQGPDTQYF.

The V gene is TRBV7-9, the J gene TRBJ2-5, with D maybe TRBD1 (5 bases). V was trimmed by 4 bases and J by 4 bases, leaving 16 bases between them. Germline V gene lookup returns CDR1 SEHNR and CDR2 FQNEAQ (reference sequence). CDR3 length: 15 residues. CDR3 region: CASSWGGLGAETQYF. DNA for the CDR3: TGTGCCAGCAGCTGGGGTGGTCTAGGGGCAGAGACCCAGTACTTC.

The rearrangement links TRBV9 to TRBJ1-2; D is perhaps TRBD1 (5 bases). The germline V gene has CDR1 SGDLS and CDR2 YYNGEE. V was shortened by 4 bases and J by 7 bases, with 14 bases between the two germline ends. This CDR3 region has 13 residues. In nucleotides, the CDR3 is TGTGCCAGCAGCCAACAAGGGGCCGGTGGCTACACCTTC. Its protein is CASSQQGAGGYTF.

The count of this clone is one. The chain combines TRBV6-5 with TRBJ2-5; TRBD1 is a possible D gene (5 bases). The CDR3 loop spans 15 amino acids. V lost 2 bases, J lost 2 bases, and 12 bases lay in between. Per the germline V gene, CDR1 is MNHEY and CDR2 is SVGAGI. CDR3 residues: CASSYVGHGQETQYF. Written as DNA, the CDR3 is TGTGCCAGCAGTTACGTAGGACACGGGCAAGAGACCCAGTACTTC.

In this sample, this clone turned up a few times. The V gene is TRBV13, the J gene TRBJ2-1; a possible D gene is TRBD2 (6 bases). CDR3 size: 14 residues. V was pared by 0 bases and J by 12 bases, with 15 bases between. Germline V gives CDR1 PRHDT, CDR2 FYEKMQ (reference sequence). The CDR3 is CASSLGQRSRGQFF. The CDR3 DNA is TGTGCCAGCAGCTTAGGCCAGCGGTCGCGGGGGCAGTTCTTC. Drawing the rest from reference TRBV13 and TRBJ2-1, the complete variable domain is AAGVIQSPRHLIKEKRETATLKCYPIPRHDTVYWYQQGPGQDPQFLISFYEKMQSDKGSIPDRFSAQQFSDYHSELNMSSLELGDSALYFCASSLGQRSRGQFFGPGTRLTVL.

This clone was found a few times. The chain links TRBV2 to TRBJ2-5; D gene unclear. The CDR3 sequence is 14 residues long. CDR1 is SNHLY and CDR2 is FYNNEI in the germline V gene. V dropped 11 bases and J dropped 5 bases, with 21 bases sitting between them. The CDR3 sequence is CASSRVSIQETQYF. In DNA form, the CDR3 reads TGTGCCTCCAGCCGCGTTAGTATCCAGGAGACCCAGTACTTC.

This clone was counted only a few times. The chain joins TRBV10-3 to TRBJ2-2; TRBD1 matches at 9 bases. The trim removed 6 bases at V and 1 base at J, leaving 3 bases unmatched. Germline V gives CDR1 ENHRY, CDR2 SYGVKD. The length of the CDR3 is 15 residues. Here the CDR3 reads CAIRTGGRNTGELFF. For the CDR3, the DNA is TGTGCCATCAGGACAGGGGGTAGGAACACCGGGGAGCTGTTTTTT.

The chain carries TRBV11-2 and TRBJ2-1; the D is unclear. In germline, CDR1 is SGHAT, CDR2 FQNNGV. V was cut by 5 bases and J by 14 bases, with 13 bases left in between. The CDR3 runs 11 residues. The CDR3 loop reads CASSVGDTEFF. In DNA, the CDR3 is TGTGCCAGCAGCGTAGGAGACACGGAGTTCTTC.

This sequence joins TRBV5-1 and TRBJ2-2; 8 nucleotides line up with TRBD2. The CDR3 has 16 residues. V shed 4 bases, J shed 2 bases, and the junction held 7 bases outside the gene matches. Germline V gene lookup returns CDR1 SGHRS and CDR2 YFSETQ. The CDR3 DNA sequence: TGCGCCAGCAGCGATATAGCGGGAAGTAACACCGGGGAGCTGTTTTTT. It codes for CASSDIAGSNTGELFF. The whole variable domain, filled in from reference TRBV5-1 and TRBJ2-2, reads KAGVTQTPRYLIKTRGQQVTLSCSPISGHRSVSWYQQTPGQGLQFLFEYFSETQRNKGNFPGRFSGRQFSNSRSEMNVSTLELGDSALYLCASSDIAGSNTGELFFGEGSRLTVL.

In nucleotides, the CDR3 is TGTGCCAGCAGCTTGGAGGGTTTAGCGGTTGTTCAGACCCAGTACTTC. It encodes CASSLEGLAVVQTQYF. The chain is built from TRBV5-5 and TRBJ2-5; perhaps TRBD2 as D (6 bases). Germline assignment: CDR1 SGHKS and CDR2 YYEKEE (reference sequence). The germline V and J ends were trimmed by 0 bases and 6 bases, with 18 bases remaining between them. This CDR3 comprises 16 residues.

This rearrangement joins TRBV5-6 to TRBJ2-2; D might be TRBD1 (5 bases). This CDR3 region has 16 residues. Trimming took off 2 bases at V and 5 bases at J, with 16 bases between the two ends. CDR1 SGHDT and CDR2 YYEEEE come from the germline V gene. The DNA of the CDR3 is TGTGCCAGCAGCTTATTAGGGGATAAAGTTACCGGGGAGCTGTTTTTT. It yields the protein CASSLLGDKVTGELFF. The whole variable domain, filled in from reference TRBV5-6 and TRBJ2-2, reads DAGVTQSPTHLIKTRGQQVTLRCSPKSGHDTVSWYQQALGQGPQFIFQYYEEEERQRGNFPDRFSGHQFPNYSSELNVNALLLGDSALYLCASSLLGDKVTGELFFGEGSRLTVL.

The rearrangement joins TRBV10-2 to TRBJ2-3; 10 bases match TRBD2. This CDR3 is 15 amino acids long. CDR1 WSHSY and CDR2 SAAADI come from the germline V gene. Trimming removed 5 bases from V and 9 bases from J; junction bases left unmatched: 11. CDR3 residues: CASSSQRASGRTQYF. CDR3 nucleotides: TGCGCCAGCAGTTCTCAACGGGCTAGCGGGAGAACGCAGTATTTT.

In DNA, the CDR3 is TGTGCCAGCAGTTTATCCCGTGGCGGCTATGGCTACACCTTC. Amino acids: CASSLSRGGYGYTF. J is TRBJ1-2 and V is TRBV27; D gene ambiguous. Germline V gene lookup returns CDR1 MNHEY and CDR2 SMNVEV (reference sequence). The V gene lost 0 bases and the J gene lost 4 bases, with 9 bases spanning the gap. The CDR3 loop spans 14 amino acids.

There are a few counts of this clone. V and J are TRBV2 and TRBJ1-2; 8 bases line up with TRBD1. The CDR3 runs to 14 residues. Per the germline V gene, CDR1 is SNHLY and CDR2 is FYNNEI. J gave up 8 bases and V 8 bases, and 13 bases lay outside the gene matches. This chain's CDR3 is CASWIPGGAVGYTF. The CDR3, as DNA: TGTGCCAGCTGGATACCAGGGGGCGCAGTAGGCTACACCTTC.

The V gene is TRBV5-1, the J gene TRBJ2-1; 10 bases line up with TRBD1. This CDR3 region has 18 residues. With 4 bases clipped from V and 7 bases from J, the junction kept 17 bases outside the gene matches. Germline CDR1 reads SGHRS; CDR2 reads YFSETQ. The CDR3 bases are TGCGCCAGCAGCCGATCCAGTCCCTACGGACAGGGGGGGAATGAGCAGTTCTTC. This codes for CASSRSSPYGQGGNEQFF.

As regards this clone: The same CDR3 is also encoded by other DNA sequences in this sample. The rearrangement links TRBV7-3 to TRBJ2-2, with a possible D match to TRBD2 (6 bases). Germline loops: CDR1 SGHTA, CDR2 FQGTGA. The V end lost 5 bases, the J end lost 4 bases, and 11 bases lay between the germline ends. The CDR3 has 14 residues. CDR3 residues: CASSLGGSTGELFF. CDR3 DNA sequence: TGTGCCAGCAGCCTGGGAGGTTCCACCGGGGAGCTGTTTTTT.

The gene calls are TRBV12-5 and TRBJ2-3, with D unresolved. Between the trimmed V and J ends, which lost 2 bases and 0 bases, there was a span of 27 bases. The CDR3 length is 21 residues. The germline V gene encodes CDR1 LGHNT and CDR2 FRNRAP. Here the CDR3 DNA reads TGTGCTAGTGGTTTGAATATCCGTCTCGGCCTGCTGGTTAATAGCACAGATACGCAGTATTTT. Its translation: CASGLNIRLGLLVNSTDTQYF.

The J gene is TRBJ2-7, the V gene TRBV6-5; 7 bases align to TRBD2. The CDR3 totals 15 residues. The V and J ends lost 5 bases and 0 bases, in that order; junction bases with no gene match: 7. Germline V gene sequence: CDR1 MNHEY, CDR2 SVGAGI. Here the CDR3 DNA reads TGTGCCAGCAGTAACGCGGGACTACTCTCCTACGAGCAGTACTTC. Encoded protein: CASSNAGLLSYEQYF.